Listed below are T cell receptor beta chains from one sample, sequenced in a study of blood T cell repertoires in COVID-19. The method was immunoSEQ multiplex PCR; TCRdb's version includes in-frame clones alone and lacks a portion of them. The table records roughly 380,000 clones, about 88% of them present only once. The sequenced material came from peripheral blood. These receptors were taken from a middle-aged woman with COVID-19, enrolled during active disease. Both conserved end residues are part of each CDR3. D genes are given only for firm matches. Clone size appears in some rows only: once, few, many, or a class for an expanded clone.

D | J | V | size | length | DNA | CDR3
. | TRBJ2-5 | TRBV11-2 | . | 13 | TGTGCCAGCAGCTTACGGGACTTAGAGACCCAGTACTTC | CASSLRDLETQYF
. | TRBJ1-2 | TRBV28 | . | 13 | TGTGCCAGCAGTTTGACAGGCCGGGGTGGCTACACCTTC | CASSLTGRGGYTF
TRBD1 | TRBJ2-7 | TRBV5-6 | . | 14 | TGTGCCAGCAGCTTCGACAGGGGGCGCTTCGGGCAGTACTTC | CASSFDRGRFGQYF
TRBD1 | TRBJ1-6 | TRBV19 | . | 12 | TGTGCCAGTGGACAGGGGGAGTCACCCCTCCACTTT | CASGQGESPLHF
. | TRBJ2-7 | TRBV20-1 | . | 13 | TGCAGTGCTAGTGCTCTTATAGGGGGCGAGCAGTACTTC | CSASALIGGEQYF
TRBD1 | TRBJ2-7 | TRBV3-1/TRBV3-2 | . | 19 | TGTGCCAGCAGCCCTTCACAGGGGGCTAAGTTACATGAACACTACGAGCAGTACTTC | CASSPSQGAKLHEHYEQYF
. | TRBJ1-5 | TRBV28 | . | 16 | TGTGCCAGCAGTTCCACAGGGAGCCCGAGCAATCAGCCCCAGCATTTT | CASSSTGSPSNQPQHF
TRBD1 | TRBJ1-5 | TRBV28 | . | 14 | TGTGCCAGCAGGTTCACAGGGGGTAATCAGCCCCAGCATTTT | CASRFTGGNQPQHF
. | TRBJ1-4 | TRBV28 | . | 15 | TGTGCCAGCAGTCCCCTTGGCACCCCTAATGAAAAACTGTTTTTT | CASSPLGTPNEKLFF
. | TRBJ1-6 | TRBV7-9 | . | 13 | TGTGCCAGCAGCTTAGTAGGAGATTCACCCCTCCACTTT | CASSLVGDSPLHF
. | TRBJ2-1 | TRBV6-2/TRBV6-3 | . | 19 | TGTGCCAGCAGCCCTGGGGGGTATAGTCCGAGCTACTCCTACAATGAGCAGTTCTTC | CASSPGGYSPSYSYNEQFF
TRBD1 | TRBJ1-2 | TRBV4-2 | . | 15 | TGTGCCAGCAGCCAAGAAGGACAGGGAGAGTATGGCTACACCTTC | CASSQEGQGEYGYTF
. | TRBJ1-5 | TRBV6-1 | once | 15 | TGTGCCAGCAGTGAAGCGGGAGGTTTCAATCAGCCCCAGCATTTT | CASSEAGGFNQPQHF
. | TRBJ1-5 | TRBV28 | many | 19 | TGTGCCAGCAGCCACCTAACTTTTGACAGGCACAAGGGCAATCAGCCCCAGCATTTT | CASSHLTFDRHKGNQPQHF
TRBD1 | TRBJ2-1 | TRBV7-3 | . | 15 | TGTGCCAGCAGCTCCCGGACAGGCCCCTACAATGAGCAGTTCTTC | CASSSRTGPYNEQFF
. | TRBJ1-3 | TRBV4-3 | . | 16 | TGCGCCAGCAGCCAAGGGGGTCCAGGGAAGGGAAACACCATATATTTT | CASSQGGPGKGNTIYF
TRBD1 | TRBJ1-2 | TRBV25-1 | . | 15 | TGTGCCAGCAGCGAAATAACCGGGACAGCATATGGCTACACCTTC | CASSEITGTAYGYTF
. | TRBJ2-1 | TRBV9 | . | 15 | TGTGCCAGCAGCTTTGGGACTGACGTCGTCGGCGAGCAGTTCTTC | CASSFGTDVVGEQFF
. | TRBJ2-1 | TRBV6-6 | . | 14 | TGTGCCAGCAGTTACGGGAGTAGTTACAATGAGCAGTTCTTC | CASSYGSSYNEQFF
TRBD2 | TRBJ2-5 | TRBV13 | . | 15 | TGTGCCAGCAGCCTAGCGCAAGCGGGAGCGGAGACCCAGTACTTC | CASSLAQAGAETQYF
. | TRBJ1-6 | TRBV6-2/TRBV6-3 | . | 12 | TGTGCCAGCAGTTACTCCGGTTCACCCCTCCACTTT | CASSYSGSPLHF
. | TRBJ1-1 | TRBV6-5 | . | 13 | TGTGCCAGCAGTTACTCGACCGGGGCTGAAGCTTTCTTT | CASSYSTGAEAFF
TRBD2 | TRBJ2-2 | TRBV27 | . | 18 | TGTGCCAGCAGTTTAATCGCTAGCGGGGGCGCGAACACCGGGGAGCTGTTTTTT | CASSLIASGGANTGELFF
. | TRBJ2-1 | TRBV7-3 | . | 13 | TGTGCCAGCAGCTACGCCCTAGCGCCCCAGCAGTTCTTC | CASSYALAPQQFF
TRBD2 | TRBJ2-4 | TRBV5-4 | . | 14 | TGTGCCAGCAGCTTAGCGGGGGCCAAAAACATTCAGTACTTC | CASSLAGAKNIQYF
. | TRBJ1-5 | TRBV7-2 | . | 14 | TGTGCCAGCAGCTTAGTACAGCACAATCAGCCCCAGCATTTT | CASSLVQHNQPQHF
TRBD1 | TRBJ1-2 | TRBV19 | . | 16 | TGTGCCAGTAGACCCCTTGACAGGGAGAGTCTCTATGGCTACACCTTC | CASRPLDRESLYGYTF
TRBD1 | TRBJ2-1 | TRBV6-5 | . | 14 | TGTGCCAGCACCTCGGGACAGGGGGGCGATGAGCAGTTCTTC | CASTSGQGGDEQFF
. | TRBJ1-6 | TRBV5-1 | once | 16 | TGCGCCAGCAGTTGGGGGGACGCCTCCTATAATTCACCCCTCCACTTT | CASSWGDASYNSPLHF
. | TRBJ2-7 | TRBV5-6 | . | 14 | TGTGCCAGCAGTCCCTTGGGGCAGACCTACGAGCAGTACTTC | CASSPLGQTYEQYF
TRBD1 | TRBJ2-2 | TRBV4-3 | few | 18 | TGCGCCAGCAGCTGGGAAAGGACAGGACGGCTAAACACCGGGGAGCTGTTTTTT | CASSWERTGRLNTGELFF
. | TRBJ1-6 | TRBV6-4 | . | 13 | TGTGCCAGCAGCGGGAGTTATAATTCACCCCTCCACTTT | CASSGSYNSPLHF
TRBD2 | TRBJ2-3 | TRBV29-1 | . | 14 | TGCAGCGTTGGTACTAGCGGGATCACAGATACGCAGTATTTT | CSVGTSGITDTQYF
TRBD2 | TRBJ2-7 | TRBV6-5 | . | 13 | TGTGCCAGCAGCCTAGCGGGGACCTACGAGCAGTACTTC | CASSLAGTYEQYF
TRBD1 | TRBJ1-1 | TRBV7-2 | . | 15 | TGTGCCAGCAGCCCAGGGGGAGGCATGAACACTGAAGCTTTCTTT | CASSPGGGMNTEAFF
TRBD1 | TRBJ1-5 | TRBV28 | . | 18 | TGTGCCAGCAGTTTTTATTCCGGTAGGGGGCGCGGCAATCAGCCCCAGCATTTT | CASSFYSGRGRGNQPQHF
. | TRBJ1-5 | TRBV25-1 | . | 14 | TGTGCCAGCAGTGTTCGTAATAGCAATCAGCCCCAGCATTTT | CASSVRNSNQPQHF
. | TRBJ2-7 | TRBV5-4 | . | 12 | TGTGCCAGCAGCTTTGTTCGGGGCGAGCAGTACTTC | CASSFVRGEQYF
TRBD2 | TRBJ2-7 | TRBV5-1 | once | 16 | TGCGCCAGCAGCTTGGGACTAGCGGGAGGCCTCTATGAGCAGTACTTC | CASSLGLAGGLYEQYF
TRBD2 | TRBJ2-1 | TRBV7-9 | . | 16 | TGTGCCAGCAGCTTCGGCGGGAGCGGGGTATACAATGAGCAGTTCTTC | CASSFGGSGVYNEQFF
. | TRBJ2-7 | TRBV11-2 | . | 14 | TGTGCCAGCAGCTTTATCCGGGGGTACCACGAGCAGTACTTC | CASSFIRGYHEQYF
. | TRBJ1-5 | TRBV6-5 | once | 16 | TGTGCCAGCAGTTCGGTTGCGGGGAATCTTCGGCAGCCCCAGCATTTT | CASSSVAGNLRQPQHF
TRBD1 | TRBJ1-2 | TRBV15 | . | 14 | TGTGCCACCAGCAGGGGGGGGACAGGAGGAGACTACACCTTC | CATSRGGTGGDYTF
TRBD2 | TRBJ2-1 | TRBV7-3 | . | 17 | TGTGCCAGCAGTTTTAGCGGGGGGGCCGGTTCAATTAATGAGCAGTTCTTC | CASSFSGGAGSINEQFF
. | TRBJ1-4 | TRBV12-3/TRBV12-4 | few | 13 | TGTGCCAGCAGTTTATCTGGGGCCGAAAAACTGTTTTTT | CASSLSGAEKLFF
. | TRBJ2-7 | TRBV6-5 | . | 14 | TGTGCCAGCACTAGACTTACGAGAGCCTACGAGCAGTACTTC | CASTRLTRAYEQYF